The following is a TCR beta chain sequence with its context. Its antigen remains unknown. This record belongs to a study of shared clonotypes between healthy human individuals. The overall study: Donors were two women and a few men aged 18 to 49. Notes on the study in general: Depth of sequencing was expected to influence donor clonotype sharing. With few donors, the genetic and exposure-history diversity represented was limited.

None of the donors, who were healthy HIV-negative adults, had recently had acute infections or vaccinations. Generated by immunoSEQ multiplex PCR, the TCRdb table keeps only in-frame clones and is missing some. The sample yields about 520,000 clones, roughly 80% seen once. The TCR comes from a woman in her 40s in good health. Some clones in this sample may be carry-over from other donors' samples. Sequencing used PBMCs.

CDR3 loop: CASSPLGDSNQPQHF. The CDR3, as DNA: TGTGCCAGCTCACCACTCGGAGATAGCAATCAGCCCCAGCATTTT. J is TRBJ1-5 and V is TRBV18; D gene ambiguous. The CDR3 sequence is 15 residues long. Trimming took 1 base from V and 0 from J, leaving 7 bases between them. The germline gives CDR1 KGHSH, CDR2 LQKENI.